A selection of T cell receptor beta chains follows, all from one sample in a study of CD8 T cells in Susac syndrome. In TCRdb, the immunoSEQ multiplex PCR reads were re-called with MiXCR into one record per CDR3 protein. The sample lists a few hundred thousand distinct CDR3 sequences, more than 70% occurring once. Source material: CD8+ T cells from PBMCs. These receptors all stem from a human donor with multiple sclerosis. Each CDR3 is given with its conserved first and last residue. D genes are given only for firm matches. Size tells how often a clone was seen (once, few, many) or the class of an expanded clone, and some rows leave it out.

abundance,len,j_gene,d_gene,v_gene,CDR3nt,CDR3aa
-,15,TRBJ2-3,-,TRBV19,TGTGCCAGTAGTATAACGGTAGCTCTCACAGATACGCAGTATTTT,CASSITVALTDTQYF
few,15,TRBJ2-7,-,TRBV6-1,TGTGCCAGCAGCCACAGGGTATTTCTCTCCTACGAGCAGTACTTC,CASSHRVFLSYEQYF
-,14,TRBJ1-2,-,TRBV12-3/TRBV12-4,TGTGCCAGCAGTCCGGGACGGTCAGACTATGGCTACACCTTC,CASSPGRSDYGYTF
-,16,TRBJ2-1,-,TRBV4-1,TGCGCCAGCAGCCAATCCCCGGGAGTCTCCTACAATGAGCAGTTCTTC,CASSQSPGVSYNEQFF
-,15,TRBJ1-2,-,TRBV7-8,TGTGCCAGCAGCCCGTACTCCAGGGATAACTATGGCTACACCTTC,CASSPYSRDNYGYTF
-,16,TRBJ1-5,-,TRBV6-6,TGTGCCAGCAGTCCCCATAAGACAGATGGCAATCAGCCCCAGCATTTT,CASSPHKTDGNQPQHF
-,13,TRBJ1-1,-,TRBV6-1,TGTGCCAGCAGTGTTCTAGGGGAAACTGAAGCTTTCTTT,CASSVLGETEAFF
-,12,TRBJ1-2,-,TRBV30,TGTGCCTGGAGCGCCGCGCTCTATGGCTACACCTTC,CAWSAALYGYTF
-,12,TRBJ2-7,-,TRBV7-6,TGTGCCAGCAAGGGGGACTCCTACGAGCAGTACTTC,CASKGDSYEQYF
-,16,TRBJ2-1,TRBD1,TRBV19,TGTGCCAGTAGTACAGCCCCACAGGGGAGAGACAATGAGCAGTTCTTC,CASSTAPQGRDNEQFF
-,17,TRBJ2-7,-,TRBV5-1,TGCGCCAGCAGCTTGGGCTCGACAGGTTATAGCTCCTACGAGCAGTACTTC,CASSLGSTGYSSYEQYF
few,10,TRBJ2-7,-,TRBV6-1,TGTGCCAGCACCGGTTACGAGCAGTACTTC,CASTGYEQYF
few,13,TRBJ2-7,TRBD1,TRBV4-1,TGCGCCAGCAGCTATACAGGGGCCTACGAGCAGTACTTC,CASSYTGAYEQYF
-,15,TRBJ2-2,TRBD2,TRBV19,TGTGCCAGTACCACACTAGCGGGAGTGGTCGGGGAGCTGTTTTTT,CASTTLAGVVGELFF
once,14,TRBJ1-2,TRBD1,TRBV27,TGTGCCAGCAGAGGGACAGGGGTTATCTATGGCTACACCTTC,CASRGTGVIYGYTF
once,15,TRBJ2-7,TRBD1,TRBV6-5,TGTGCCAGCAGTGGGGACAGTTTGAATAACTACGAGCAGTACTTC,CASSGDSLNNYEQYF
once,13,TRBJ2-7,-,TRBV29-1,TGCAGCGTTCAAACAGGGAACGGCTACGAGCAGTACTTC,CSVQTGNGYEQYF
-,15,TRBJ2-1,TRBD2,TRBV5-1,TGCGCCAGCAGCTCGCGGGGGGGCCTATACAATGAGCAGTTCTTC,CASSSRGGLYNEQFF
-,14,TRBJ2-1,-,TRBV10-2,TGCGCCAGCAGTGACACTTTCCCGAACAATGAGCAGTTCTTC,CASSDTFPNNEQFF
-,15,TRBJ2-1,TRBD2,TRBV29-1,TGCAGCGTTGAAGATAGGGCTAGCGGGAGGACAGAGCAGTTCTTC,CSVEDRASGRTEQFF
-,13,TRBJ2-1,TRBD2,TRBV12-3/TRBV12-4,TGTGCCACTCGGGGGGAACCCTATAATGAGCAGTTCTTC,CATRGEPYNEQFF
-,14,TRBJ1-3,TRBD1,TRBV19,TGTGCCACCTCAGGGGGCAGTGCTGGAAACACCATATATTTT,CATSGGSAGNTIYF
few,13,TRBJ2-7,TRBD1,TRBV30,TGTGTCTGGGGGAAAGGACAGGGTTCCGAGCAGTACTTC,CVWGKGQGSEQYF
-,16,TRBJ1-1,TRBD1,TRBV27,TGTGCCAGCAGTAGCCCGGACAGGCCAAGAACCCCTGAAGCTTTCTTT,CASSSPDRPRTPEAFF
-,12,TRBJ1-1,-,TRBV29-1,TGCAGCGTCCCGGCTGGGGGCACTGAAGCTTTCTTT,CSVPAGGTEAFF
once,16,TRBJ2-3,TRBD2,TRBV28,TGTGCCAGCAGTTACACCGGGACTAGGTTTTCTGATACGCAGTATTTT,CASSYTGTRFSDTQYF
-,11,TRBJ1-1,-,TRBV29-1,TGCAGCGGCCAAGAGGGAACTGAAGCTTTCTTT,CSGQEGTEAFF
-,15,TRBJ1-2,-,TRBV19,TGTGCCAGTATTACAGGGACGGCAGCTAACTATGGCTACACCTTC,CASITGTAANYGYTF
once,15,TRBJ1-1,-,TRBV4-1,TGCGCCAGCAGCCCACTACAGGACGGGGGAACTGAAGCTTTCTTT,CASSPLQDGGTEAFF
once,14,TRBJ1-1,-,TRBV9,TGTGCCAGCAGCGGGAATAACGGGAACACTGAAGCTTTCTTT,CASSGNNGNTEAFF
-,14,TRBJ2-3,TRBD2,TRBV19,TGTGCCACCTTCAGCGGGAGGGCGACTAATACGCAGTATTTT,CATFSGRATNTQYF
few,14,TRBJ2-7,-,TRBV7-9,TGTGCCAGCAGCTCCTTGACAGTAGCCTACGAGCAGTACTTC,CASSSLTVAYEQYF
-,17,TRBJ2-7,-,TRBV30,TGTGCCTGGAGTGTAGTTGGGGGGGACACCAGAAAGGACGAGCAGTACTTC,CAWSVVGGDTRKDEQYF
-,15,TRBJ1-5,TRBD1,TRBV5-8,TGTGCCAGCAGCTCCCTGACAGGGGTTGGTCAGCCCCAGCATTTT,CASSSLTGVGQPQHF
once,15,TRBJ1-6,TRBD1,TRBV10-2,TGCGCCAGCAGTGAAGAGGACAGGGTAAATTCACCCCTCCACTTT,CASSEEDRVNSPLHF
-,16,TRBJ1-2,TRBD1,TRBV6-5,TGTGCCAGCAGTTACTCCCGGACAGGGGTTAACTATGGCTACACCTTC,CASSYSRTGVNYGYTF
-,16,TRBJ1-2,TRBD1,TRBV12-5,TGTGCTAGTGGTTTTGCCACAGGGGAGGCTAACTATGGCTACACCTTC,CASGFATGEANYGYTF